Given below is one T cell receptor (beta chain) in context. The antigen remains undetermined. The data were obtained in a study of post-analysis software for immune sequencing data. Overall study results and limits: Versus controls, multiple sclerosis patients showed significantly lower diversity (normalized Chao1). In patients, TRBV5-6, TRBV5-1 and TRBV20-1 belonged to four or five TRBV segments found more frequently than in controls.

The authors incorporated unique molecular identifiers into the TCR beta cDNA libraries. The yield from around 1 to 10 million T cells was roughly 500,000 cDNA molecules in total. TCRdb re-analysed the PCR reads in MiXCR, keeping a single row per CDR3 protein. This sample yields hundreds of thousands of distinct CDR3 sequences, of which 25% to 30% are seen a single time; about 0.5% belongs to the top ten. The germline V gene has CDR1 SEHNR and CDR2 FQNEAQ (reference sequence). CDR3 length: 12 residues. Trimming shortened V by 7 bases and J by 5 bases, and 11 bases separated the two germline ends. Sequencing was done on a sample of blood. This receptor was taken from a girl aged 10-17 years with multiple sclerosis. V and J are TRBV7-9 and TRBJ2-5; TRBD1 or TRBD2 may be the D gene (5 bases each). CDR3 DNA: TGTGCCAGCATCAGTGAGGGGGAGACCCAGTACTTC. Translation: CASISEGETQYF.